This T cell receptor beta chain was documented in a study of blood T cell repertoires in COVID-19. Profiling relied on immunoSEQ multiplex PCR, and the TCRdb table lists in-frame clones only, not all of them. The sample records around 140,000 clones, over 80% being singletons. Trimming at V came to 8 bases and at J to 5 bases, leaving 14 bases not matched to a gene. The CDR3 has 16 residues. Germline CDR1 is ENHRY and CDR2 is SYGVKD. The table lists this clone with a few counts. Material for sequencing was peripheral blood. This chain joins TRBV10-3 and TRBJ2-1, with 8 bases fitting TRBD1. This clonotype originated in a man aged 50-60 years who had recovered from COVID-19. CDR3 residues: CAIATPRTGQNNEQFF. CDR3 nucleotides: TGTGCCATCGCGACCCCAAGGACAGGGCAGAACAATGAGCAGTTCTTC.